This paragraph covers one TCR beta chain sequence. What it binds is unknown. The data stem from a study of neoadjuvant nivolumab and ipilimumab in lung cancer. Study-level findings and limits: TCR richness and clonality were higher in tumors than adjacent uninvolved lung. Higher pretherapy blood TCR richness went with higher resected-tumor richness.

Generated by immunoSEQ multiplex PCR, the TCRdb table keeps only in-frame clones and is missing some. In the table there are 4,500 to 5,000 clones, 73% of which are singletons. This CDR3 is built from 14 residues. V lost 4 bases to trimming and J lost 1 base, with 10 bases between them. Germline lookup yields CDR1 LNHDA and CDR2 SQIVND (reference sequence). The V and J genes are TRBV19 and TRBJ1-1, with unresolved D. Sample: tumor tissue, taken after neoadjuvant nivolumab, alone or with ipilimumab, at or shortly before surgery. The TCR sequence derives from an adult with non-small cell lung cancer. CDR3 region: CASSRARGNTEAFF. The CDR3 bases are TGTGCCAGTAGTAGGGCCCGGGGGAACACTGAAGCTTTCTTT.